This TCR beta chain appears in the sequencing data of a study of blood T cell repertoires in COVID-19. The V gene's germline CDR1 is LNHDA and CDR2 SQIVND (reference sequence). The CDR3 is 19 amino acids. Deletions cut 10 bases from V and 3 bases from J, with 31 bases between. The protocol was immunoSEQ multiplex PCR, while the TCRdb copy is restricted to in-frame clones and leaves out a portion. This table has under 250,000 clones, over 80% appearing once. This clone was seen a single time. The chain couples TRBV19 to TRBJ2-4; weak D call: TRBD2 (5 bases). Sequencing was carried out using peripheral blood. The source is a woman aged 55-75 years with active or convalescent COVID-19. CDR3 in amino acids: CATEKTAPEGARIKNIQYF. In DNA, the CDR3 is TGTGCCACCGAAAAGACTGCACCCGAGGGAGCAAGAATCAAAAACATTCAGTACTTC.